This paragraph covers one T cell receptor (beta chain) sequence. This clonotype has a count of ten or more. The antigen this receptor binds is unknown. Base quality data are lacking; no much larger clone is found one base away. The sample's treatment or condition, from its label and the paper: in vitro stimulation with specific CMV peptide epitopes to enrich CMV-specific T cells. This entry is derived from a study of T cell repertoires in cytomegalovirus infection (dated by TCRdb to about 2019). About the investigation overall: Alongside well-studied HLA-B-restricted epitopes, the peptide stimulations were aimed at recently identified HLA-C-restricted CMV epitopes, whose presentation resists viral immunomodulation. Because public TCR beta signatures pointed to carriage of CMV infection together with the matching HLA type, the HLA type of each donor mattered for the analysis.

Reading the germline V gene gives CDR1 MDHEN and CDR2 SYDVKM. Including the terminal cysteine and phenylalanine, the CDR3 comprises 18 residues. The CDR3 DNA has 54 bases and is translated from base 1. Trimmed from V: 7 bases; trimmed from J: 4 bases; junction bases lacking a gene match: 17. What the work shows at the level of the full study, not this receptor alone: The ex vivo response was dominated by HLA-C-restricted CMV-specific TCR beta clonotypes, which also provided the single most frequent clonotype in two of eight donors. In both this cohort and an independent cohort of 350 or so donors, the cumulative frequency of public TCR beta family members distinguished carriers of CMV infection plus the relevant HLA type.

Sequenced using an Illumina HiSeq 1500. TCRdb reprocessing: public reads trimmed at Q25 with fastp, clones called with MiXCR, in-frame beta chains kept. Rows are unified per CDR3 protein, each entry keeping the most common DNA and genes. The sample contains 200,000 to 250,000 distinct CDR3 sequences, around 40% of them found a single time. The top ten clones comprise approximately 60% of the sample. Here the sequenced sample was CD8+ T cells from cultured PBMCs, taken from culture after CMV antigen stimulation. Rearrangement joined TRBV28 to TRBJ2-3, and 10 bases in between align with TRBD1. The sequence came from a human donor in good health (CMV status not recorded). Some clones in this sample may be carry-over from other donors' samples. The nucleotides are TGTGCCAGCACCCTACGGGACAGGGGAACCCCTAGGGCAGATACGCAGTATTTT. The translation is CASTLRDRGTPRADTQYF.